This T cell receptor beta chain stems from a study of blood T cell repertoires in COVID-19. Across the whole study: Italy, Spain and the United States were the sources of the convalescent and acute COVID-19 samples. Sources were T cells, B-cell-depleted T cells, or PBMCs; the material itself was cDNA or gDNA.

The CDR3 runs 12 residues. CDR1 and CDR2 from the germline V gene are LNHDA and SQIVND (reference sequence). Trimming cost V 4 bases and J 3 bases, with 6 bases left between them. As handled by the study authors: By means of reference gene primer amplification, nucleated cell counts were estimated. Assay: immunoSEQ multiplex PCR; the TCRdb copy retains only in-frame clones and omits some. The V and J calls and clone size are taken from that table; D and trimming were inferred from the DNA. The sample records more than 400,000 clones, approximately 85% being singletons. The specimen sequenced was peripheral blood. This TCR came from a human donor in a cohort sampled during active COVID-19. V is TRBV19 and J is TRBJ2-5, with D possibly TRBD2 on 5 matching bases. The CDR3 region has the DNA TGTGCCAGTAGTAGAGGGAAAGAGACCCAGTACTTC. Protein product: CASSRGKETQYF.